One sample yielded the 30 T cell receptor beta chains listed below, sequenced in a study of blood T cell repertoires in COVID-19. Assay used: immunoSEQ multiplex PCR; TCRdb lists only in-frame clones, some missing. The sample records some 670,000 clones, approximately 90% being singletons. The source material was peripheral blood. The origin of the receptors is a woman between 18 and 30 years old with acute or convalescent COVID-19.

The chain links TRBV6-5 to TRBJ1-2, with TRBD1 as a possible D gene (5 bases). Germline V CDR1 and CDR2: MNHEY, SVGAGI. Trimming took off 7 bases at V and 4 bases at J, with 13 bases between the two ends. This CDR3 comprises 13 residues. The CDR3 DNA follows: TGTGCCAGCAAAGGGGTGTTAGTCTATGGCTACACCTTC. Translating gives CASKGVLVYGYTF.

Of note for this clone: At one boundary the junction diverges from the germline segment, which might be a read error. This sequence joins TRBV9 and TRBJ2-1, with 9 bases lining up with TRBD2. Per germline, CDR1 SGDLS and CDR2 YYNGEE. The CDR3 totals 14 residues. CDR3 protein: CASAGTSSHNEQFF. The CDR3 DNA reads TGTGCCAGCGCGGGGACTAGCTCCCACAATGAGCAGTTCTTC. Using reference TRBV9 and TRBJ2-1 for the parts outside the CDR3, the full variable domain is DSGVTQTPKHLITATGQRVTLRCSPRSGDLSVYWYQQSLDQGLQFLIQYYNGEERAKGNILERFSAQQFPDLHSELNLSSLELGDSALYFCASAGTSSHNEQFFGPGTRLTVL.

The chain employs TRBV6-6 and TRBJ2-7, with 10 positions matching TRBD2. The CDR3 loop spans 15 amino acids. With V trimmed by 2 bases and J by 3 bases, 4 bases remained unmatched. Germline V CDR1 and CDR2: MNHNY, SVGAGI (reference sequence). The CDR3 DNA reads as TGTGCCAGCAGTTACCAGCCTAGCGGGGGCTACGAGCAGTACTTC. This gives the protein CASSYQPSGGYEQYF.

The genes are TRBV9 and TRBJ2-1, with 8 bases that match TRBD1. CDR3 size: 17 residues. CDR1 is SGDLS, CDR2 YYNGEE, per germline. V gave up 3 bases and J gave up 6 bases; unmatched junction bases: 14. CDR3: CASSETYGTGRGNEQFF. In DNA form, the CDR3 reads TGTGCCAGCAGCGAAACCTATGGGACAGGTCGTGGCAATGAGCAGTTCTTC. Together with reference TRBV9 and TRBJ2-1, the CDR3 gives the full variable domain: DSGVTQTPKHLITATGQRVTLRCSPRSGDLSVYWYQQSLDQGLQFLIQYYNGEERAKGNILERFSAQQFPDLHSELNLSSLELGDSALYFCASSETYGTGRGNEQFFGPGTRLTVL.

The V gene is TRBV9, the J gene TRBJ2-7; 7 bases are a match to TRBD1. Losses at the gene ends were 0 bases for V and 4 bases for J; bases not matched to a gene: 4. The length of the CDR3 is 14 residues. From germline, CDR1 is SGDLS and CDR2 YYNGEE. CDR3 region: CASSVGGRGYEQYF. The DNA of the CDR3 is TGTGCCAGCAGCGTAGGCGGCAGGGGGTACGAGCAGTACTTC. Full variable domain (remainder filled in from reference TRBV9 and TRBJ2-7): DSGVTQTPKHLITATGQRVTLRCSPRSGDLSVYWYQQSLDQGLQFLIQYYNGEERAKGNILERFSAQQFPDLHSELNLSSLELGDSALYFCASSVGGRGYEQYFGPGTRLTVT.

The CDR3 is CAISGSGVPDTQYF. In DNA, the CDR3 is TGTGCCATCAGTGGCTCAGGGGTTCCAGATACGCAGTATTTT. The V and J genes are TRBV10-3 and TRBJ2-3; tentative D call: TRBD1 (6 bases). The germline CDR1 and CDR2 sequences are ENHRY and SYGVKD. The CDR3 spans 14 residues. The V end was cut by 4 bases, the J end by 4 bases, with 12 bases between.

V gene TRBV9 combines with J gene TRBJ1-2; no reliable D call. This CDR3 spans 14 amino acids. Germline loops: CDR1 SGDLS, CDR2 YYNGEE. Trimming stripped 0 bases from V and 4 bases from J, with 10 bases between. The CDR3 coding sequence is TGTGCCAGCAGCGTAGGAGGAGGGAGCTATGGCTACACCTTC. It translates to CASSVGGGSYGYTF.

Here the CDR3 reads CATSRDRTGFEGYTF. CDR3 in DNA: TGTGCCACCAGCAGAGACCGGACAGGGTTCGAGGGCTACACCTTC. The rearrangement links TRBV15 to TRBJ1-2; 8 positions match TRBD1. The CDR3 has 15 amino acids. Per germline, CDR1 LNHNV and CDR2 YYDKDF (reference sequence). Trimming removed 0 bases from V and 8 bases from J; junction bases left unmatched: 8.

The chain carries TRBV7-8 and TRBJ1-4, with 7 bases identical to TRBD1. V lost 5 bases, J lost 6 bases, and 18 bases stayed unmatched. The CDR3 is made up of 18 amino acids. CDR1 and CDR2 (germline): SGHVS, FQNEAQ. The CDR3 region is CASSPRGQSVVSYEKLFF. CDR3 nucleotide sequence: TGTGCCAGCAGCCCGCGGGGACAGTCGGTAGTCTCGTATGAAAAACTGTTTTTT.

The V gene is TRBV19, the J gene TRBJ1-2; no clear D gene. Looked up from germline, CDR1 is LNHDA and CDR2 is SQIVND (reference sequence). V gave up 7 bases and J gave up 2 bases, with 14 bases separating them. The CDR3 runs 14 residues. The CDR3 is CASKDRGANYGYTF. CDR3 nucleotides: TGTGCCAGTAAGGATCGGGGAGCCAACTATGGCTACACCTTC.

The chain is built from TRBV5-1 and TRBJ1-1, with D hard to call. The V gene lost 0 bases and the J gene lost 4 bases, with 7 bases spanning the gap. Germline V gene sequence: CDR1 SGHRS, CDR2 YFSETQ. This CDR3 region has 13 residues. CDR3 protein: CASSLAPSTEAFF. DNA for the CDR3: TGCGCCAGCAGCTTGGCCCCCAGCACTGAAGCTTTCTTT.

The chain has TRBV5-1 and TRBJ2-7; a weak D match, TRBD1 (5 bases). Trimming took 5 bases from V and 0 from J, leaving 12 bases between them. Germline assignment: CDR1 SGHRS and CDR2 YFSETQ. CDR3 length: 14 residues. The CDR3 sequence: CASRVGELSYEQYF. CDR3 bases: TGCGCCAGCAGGGTAGGGGAACTCTCCTACGAGCAGTACTTC.

The V call is TRBV2, the J call TRBJ1-1; D is unclear. Germline V CDR1 and CDR2: SNHLY, FYNNEI. V lost 1 base, J lost 5 bases, and 8 bases lay in between. The CDR3 totals 13 residues. CDR3 bases: TGTGCCAGCAGTGAAGTAGTCGGGACTGAAGCTTTCTTT. It encodes CASSEVVGTEAFF.

This rearrangement joins TRBV29-1 to TRBJ1-2; TRBD1 agrees at 7 bases. Germline assignment: CDR1 SQVTM and CDR2 ANQGSEA. Trimming at V came to 7 bases and at J to 8 bases, leaving 13 bases not matched to a gene. This CDR3 is built from 13 residues. The CDR3 DNA sequence: TGCAGCGCCGCAAGGGACAGTGTAGAGGGCTACACCTTC. Protein sequence: CSAARDSVEGYTF. The variable domain in full, completed from reference TRBV29-1 and TRBJ1-2, reads SAVISQKPSRDICQRGTSLTIQCQVDSQVTMMFWYRQQPGQSLTLIATANQGSEATYESGFVIDKFPISRPNLTFSTLTVSNMSPEDSSIYLCSAARDSVEGYTFGSGTRLTVV.

The chain links TRBV6-2 or TRBV6-3 to TRBJ1-2; D gene unclear. V was shortened by 4 bases and J by 4 bases, with 13 bases between the two germline ends. Germline assignment: CDR1 MNHEY and CDR2 SVGEGT. The length of the CDR3 is 14 residues. CDR3 nucleotides: TGTGCCAGCAGTTCTCGGACTTGGGGCTATGGCTACACCTTC. It translates to CASSSRTWGYGYTF.

The chain combines TRBV7-7 with TRBJ2-3; 12 bases fit TRBD2. The CDR3 covers 19 residues. From germline, CDR1 is SSHAT and CDR2 FNYEAQ (reference sequence). V shed 3 bases, J shed 0 bases, and the junction held 10 bases outside the gene matches. The CDR3 here is CASSLKPPGLAGSTDTQYF. The DNA for the CDR3 is TGTGCCAGCAGCTTGAAGCCGCCCGGACTAGCGGGGAGCACAGATACGCAGTATTTT.

The chain combines TRBV11-2 with TRBJ2-2; 13 positions agree with TRBD2. The CDR3 extends over 17 amino acids. V gave up 4 bases and J gave up 0 bases; unmatched junction bases: 2. Germline CDR1 is SGHAT and CDR2 is FQNNGV. DNA for the CDR3: TGTGCCAGCAGCTGGGGACTAGCGGGACCGAACACCGGGGAGCTGTTTTTT. Its protein is CASSWGLAGPNTGELFF.

The J gene is TRBJ2-7, the V gene TRBV27, with 7 bases that match TRBD1. J was trimmed by 1 base and V by 1 base; bases with no gene match: 4. The germline V gene encodes CDR1 MNHEY and CDR2 SMNVEV (reference sequence). CDR3 length equals 15 residues. Here the CDR3 reads CASSLYPRGSYEQYF. DNA for the CDR3: TGTGCCAGCAGTTTATATCCCAGGGGGTCCTACGAGCAGTACTTC.

CDR3 loop: CSVGVAANYGYTF. The CDR3 DNA sequence: TGCAGCGTTGGTGTAGCCGCTAACTATGGCTACACCTTC. The chain recombines TRBV29-1 with TRBJ1-2; D is ambiguous. This CDR3 region has 13 residues. The V gene's germline CDR1 is SQVTM and CDR2 ANQGSEA. V lost 4 bases and J lost 0, with 9 bases in between.

This rearrangement joins TRBV5-1 to TRBJ1-1; TRBD1 might be the D (5 bases). V was cut by 4 bases and J by 4 bases, with 14 bases left in between. Per germline, CDR1 SGHRS and CDR2 YFSETQ. The CDR3 totals 14 residues. CDR3 amino acids: CASSPSGRGTEAFF. The CDR3 DNA sequence: TGCGCCAGCAGCCCCTCGGGGCGGGGCACTGAAGCTTTCTTT.

The chain carries TRBV18 and TRBJ1-2, with TRBD1 matching 8 bases. The CDR3 has 15 amino acids. The germline V gene has CDR1 KGHSH and CDR2 LQKENI. J lost 8 bases, V lost 2 bases, and 10 bases had no gene match. Here the CDR3 DNA reads TGTGCCAGCTCACCAGAGAAACAGGGGGGCCGAGGCTACACCTTC. Its translation is CASSPEKQGGRGYTF.

This clone has a single count. This chain connects TRBV5-4 to TRBJ2-5; 7 bases map to TRBD1. This CDR3 has 14 residues. V shed 4 bases and J 6 bases; nucleotides not matched to a gene: 9. Germline V gene sequence: CDR1 SGHNT, CDR2 YYREEE (reference sequence). The CDR3 DNA sequence: TGTGCCAGCAGCGCCGGACAGGCTCGGAAGACCCAGTACTTC. It encodes CASSAGQARKTQYF.

The V call is TRBV27, the J call TRBJ1-2; 7 nucleotides match TRBD1. This CDR3 is built from 13 residues. CDR1 MNHEY and CDR2 SMNVEV come from the germline V gene (reference sequence). Trimming at V came to 4 bases and at J to 6 bases, leaving 5 bases not matched to a gene. CDR3 sequence: CASSSTGNDGYTF. For the CDR3, the DNA is TGTGCCAGCAGTTCGACAGGGAACGATGGCTACACCTTC.

The chain employs TRBV7-9 and TRBJ1-2; 8 bases line up with TRBD1. This CDR3 has 15 amino acids. Per the germline V gene, CDR1 is SEHNR and CDR2 is FQNEAQ (reference sequence). Trimming cost V 1 base and J 8 bases; bases outside gene matches: 9. CDR3 DNA sequence: TGTGCCAGCAGCTTAGGATCAGGGGGCTCAGGCGGCTACACCTTC. This translates into CASSLGSGGSGGYTF.

The chain uses TRBV14 and TRBJ2-7; 10 bases fit TRBD1. The length of the CDR3 is 15 residues. V gave up 5 bases and J gave up 3 bases; unmatched junction bases: 7. CDR1 and CDR2 from the germline V gene are SGHDN and FVKESK. This CDR3 is CASSFGTGDYYEQYF. In DNA form, the CDR3 reads TGTGCCAGCAGCTTCGGGACAGGGGACTACTACGAGCAGTACTTC.

The chain combines TRBV6-5 with TRBJ1-3; D is unclear. Germline V lookup: CDR1 MNHEY, CDR2 SVGAGI. The V gene lost 6 bases and the J gene lost 16 bases, with 22 bases spanning the gap. The length of the CDR3 is 13 residues. The CDR3 loop is CASSPSPGTRGYF. The CDR3 region has the DNA TGTGCCAGCAGCCCCAGCCCAGGCACAAGAGGGTATTTT.

The rearrangement links TRBV29-1 to TRBJ2-3; D unresolved. The CDR3 has 12 residues. CDR1 is SQVTM, CDR2 ANQGSEA, per germline. Trimming took off 3 bases at V and 6 bases at J, with 10 bases between the two ends. The CDR3 loop is CSVDYGLDTQYF. The CDR3 DNA is TGCAGCGTTGATTACGGGTTGGATACGCAGTATTTT.

The chain uses TRBV5-1 and TRBJ1-1, with D perhaps matching TRBD1 (5 bases). The CDR3 consists of 15 residues. The V gene lost 5 bases and the J gene lost 0 bases, with 14 bases spanning the gap. Germline V gene data show CDR1 as SGHRS and CDR2 as YFSETQ. The CDR3 coding sequence is TGCGCCAGCAGTGGGGGGGACTCTTTGAACACTGAAGCTTTCTTT. Protein sequence: CASSGGDSLNTEAFF. Looking up the rest from reference TRBV5-1 and TRBJ1-1 gives the full variable domain: KAGVTQTPRYLIKTRGQQVTLSCSPISGHRSVSWYQQTPGQGLQFLFEYFSETQRNKGNFPGRFSGRQFSNSRSEMNVSTLELGDSALYLCASSGGDSLNTEAFFGQGTRLTVV.

V and J are TRBV19 and TRBJ2-3, with TRBD2 identical over 7 bases. Germline values: CDR1 LNHDA, CDR2 SQIVND (reference sequence). J gave up 9 bases and V 6 bases, and 9 bases lay outside the gene matches. This CDR3 is 13 amino acids long. DNA for the CDR3: TGTGCCAGTAGCCCTCAGGGAGGGATCACGCAGTATTTT. Residues: CASSPQGGITQYF.

The gene calls are TRBV21-1 and TRBJ1-2. TRBV21-1 is assigned pseudogene status. CDR3 length: 15 amino acids. CDR3 DNA sequence: TGTGCCAGCAGCAAAGGGGAGGGGGAGGGAGATGGCTACACCTTC. Translating it yields CASSKGEGEGDGYTF.